Each of the 30 T cell receptor beta chains below was sequenced from the same sample in a study of Tregs in tolerant kidney transplant recipients. Only in-frame clones appear in the TCRdb table, and some are missing; sequencing was by immunoSEQ multiplex PCR. The repertoire has about 94,000 clones, under 95% of them found once; the top ten carry approximately 0.5%. Sequencing used CD4+ T cells from blood, obtained before the transplant. The source of these receptors is a human donor who received a combined kidney and bone marrow transplant.

J is TRBJ2-1 and V is TRBV30, with D tentatively TRBD2 (10 bases). Germline CDR1 GTSNPN, CDR2 SVGIG (reference sequence). This CDR3 is 20 amino acids long. V lost 4 bases and J lost 0, with 28 bases in between. The CDR3 sequence is CAWNRGLSGREGVSYNEQFF. Written as DNA, the CDR3 is TGTGCCTGGAACAGGGGGCTAAGCGGGAGGGAAGGGGTCTCCTACAATGAGCAGTTCTTC.

The chain has TRBV19 and TRBJ2-1; 8 bases line up with TRBD2. The CDR3 consists of 16 residues. V was pared by 10 bases and J by 8 bases, with 19 bases of the junction left unmatched. Germline assignment: CDR1 LNHDA and CDR2 SQIVND (reference sequence). The CDR3 region is CATNPNPAGVYDEQFF. CDR3 bases: TGTGCCACCAATCCAAACCCAGCGGGAGTCTATGATGAGCAGTTCTTC.

The V call is TRBV7-2, the J call TRBJ2-2, with D possibly matching TRBD2 (6 bases). Looked up from germline, CDR1 is SGHTA and CDR2 is FQGNSA. Trimming stripped 8 bases from V and 0 bases from J, with 10 bases between. This CDR3 contains 14 residues. This chain's CDR3 is CASGAGPNTGELFF. DNA of the CDR3: TGTGCCAGCGGAGCGGGTCCGAACACCGGGGAGCTGTTTTTT.

The CDR3: CASSLWTGSMSGANVLTF. The DNA for the CDR3 is TGTGCCAGCAGCTTATGGACAGGTTCGATGTCCGGGGCCAACGTCCTGACTTTC. The chain is built from TRBV7-9 and TRBJ2-6; TRBD1 matches 7 bases. In germline, CDR1 is SEHNR, CDR2 FQNEAQ (reference sequence). The CDR3 spans 18 residues. The junction had 11 bases not matched to a gene; V was cut back by 2 bases and J by 4 bases.

This clone appeared once. J is TRBJ2-7 and V is TRBV7-9, with D tentatively TRBD1 (5 bases). Trimming left V 5 bases short and J 1 base short, with 24 bases between. This CDR3 has 18 amino acids. CDR1 and CDR2 (germline): SEHNR, FQNEAQ (reference sequence). CDR3 amino acids: CASSQETYRTTYSYEQYF. CDR3 DNA sequence: TGTGCCAGCAGCCAAGAGACCTACAGGACGACCTATTCCTACGAGCAGTACTTC.

The rearrangement joins TRBV5-5 to TRBJ2-7; 8 nucleotides agree with TRBD1. The length of the CDR3 is 13 residues. Germline loops: CDR1 SGHKS, CDR2 YYEKEE (reference sequence). Trimming cost V 7 bases and J 2 bases; bases outside gene matches: 5. CDR3: CASRQGFAYEQYF. The CDR3 DNA reads TGTGCCAGCCGACAGGGGTTCGCCTACGAGCAGTACTTC.

V usage is TRBV29-1 and J usage is TRBJ2-7; 7 nucleotides line up with TRBD1. Losses at the gene ends were 6 bases for V and 4 bases for J; bases not matched to a gene: 18. CDR1 is SQVTM, CDR2 ANQGSEA, per germline. The CDR3 contains 16 residues. CDR3 DNA: TGCAGCGTCGGTAACCACGGGACAGAAAGACAGTACGAGCAGTACTTC. It yields the protein CSVGNHGTERQYEQYF.

The V and J genes are TRBV7-2 and TRBJ1-1, with a weak D call TRBD1 (6 bases). CDR1 is SGHTA, CDR2 FQGNSA, per germline. This CDR3 comprises 12 residues. V lost 3 bases, J lost 5 bases, and 7 bases lay in between. CDR3 nucleotide sequence: TGTGCCAGCAGCTTTACAGGGACTGAAGCTTTCTTT. Translation: CASSFTGTEAFF. Combining the CDR3 with reference TRBV7-2 and TRBJ1-1 gives the whole variable domain GAGVSQSPSNKVTEKGKDVELRCDPISGHTALYWYRQSLGQGLEFLIYFQGNSAPDKSGLPSDRFSAERTGGSVSTLTIQRTQQEDSAVYLCASSFTGTEAFFGQGTRLTVV.

The CDR3 here is CASSSRAGTGGYEQYF. The CDR3 DNA sequence: TGTGCCAGCAGCTCGAGGGCCGGGACAGGGGGATACGAGCAGTACTTC. The rearrangement joins TRBV5-4 to TRBJ2-7; TRBD1 matches at 11 bases. Looked up from germline, CDR1 is SGHNT and CDR2 is YYREEE (reference sequence). V lost 3 bases and J lost 4; bases outside the gene matches: 9. There are 16 residues in the CDR3.

The V and J genes are TRBV7-8 and TRBJ1-1; no definite D call. This CDR3 contains 14 residues. V lost 1 base and J 0 bases, leaving 6 bases between the germline ends. CDR1 is SGHVS and CDR2 is FQNEAQ in the germline V gene. The CDR3 bases are TGTGCCAGCAGCTTAGGGCGGGTGAACACTGAAGCTTTCTTT. Residues: CASSLGRVNTEAFF.

The V gene is TRBV28, the J gene TRBJ1-1; TRBD1 aligns across 9 bases. The trim removed 6 bases at V and 4 bases at J, leaving 6 bases unmatched. In germline, CDR1 is MDHEN, CDR2 SYDVKM. There are 14 residues in the CDR3. CDR3 DNA: TGTGCCAGCAGAACAGGGGGCGCCGGCACTGAAGCTTTCTTT. Translation gives CASRTGGAGTEAFF. Full variable domain (rest looked up from reference TRBV28 and TRBJ1-1): DVKVTQSSRYLVKRTGEKVFLECVQDMDHENMFWYRQDPGLGLRLIYFSYDVKMKEKGDIPEGYSVSREKKERFSLILESASTNQTSMYLCASRTGGAGTEAFFGQGTRLTVV.

The CDR3 bases are TGCGCCAGCAGCTCCGGACTAGCGGGAGGGCACGAGCAGTACTTC. This gives the protein CASSSGLAGGHEQYF. The chain is built from TRBV5-1 and TRBJ2-7, with TRBD2 matching 15 bases. Germline assignment: CDR1 SGHRS and CDR2 YFSETQ. This CDR3 region has 15 residues. J gave up 5 bases and V 3 bases, and 3 bases lay outside the gene matches.

This clone showed up just a few times. The CDR3 region is CASNEWTAEAFF. For the CDR3, the DNA is TGTGCCAGCAACGAATGGACAGCTGAAGCTTTCTTT. The chain couples TRBV7-9 to TRBJ1-1, with D possibly TRBD1 on 6 matching bases. Germline lookup yields CDR1 SEHNR and CDR2 FQNEAQ (reference sequence). Trimming shortened V by 7 bases and J by 6 bases, and 12 bases separated the two germline ends. The CDR3 is 12 amino acids.

The chain joins TRBV28 to TRBJ2-2; 8 bases align to TRBD2. CDR1 is MDHEN and CDR2 is SYDVKM in the germline V gene. V lost 8 bases to trimming and J lost 2 bases; unmatched junction nucleotides: 7. This CDR3 region has 15 residues. This chain's CDR3 is CASRYGGGNTGELFF. The CDR3 DNA is TGTGCCAGCCGCTACGGGGGGGGAAACACCGGGGAGCTGTTTTTT.

This sequence joins TRBV11-2 and TRBJ2-3, with 7 bases lining up with TRBD2. The CDR3 has 15 residues. V dropped 5 bases and J dropped 6; count of bases not matched to a gene: 11. In germline, CDR1 is SGHAT, CDR2 FQNNGV. CDR3 sequence (DNA): TGTGCCAGCAGCCCTACGGGGGGACCGGACGATACGCAGTATTTT. This translates into CASSPTGGPDDTQYF.

The chain is built from TRBV5-1 and TRBJ1-1; no firm D call. CDR3 length: 14 residues. V gave up 2 bases and J gave up 0 bases, with 8 bases separating them. From germline, CDR1 is SGHRS and CDR2 YFSETQ. The CDR3 nucleotides are TGCGCCAGCAGCTTCAACCGGGTGAACACTGAAGCTTTCTTT. Translated: CASSFNRVNTEAFF. The variable domain in full, with the rest retrieved from reference TRBV5-1 and TRBJ1-1, is KAGVTQTPRYLIKTRGQQVTLSCSPISGHRSVSWYQQTPGQGLQFLFEYFSETQRNKGNFPGRFSGRQFSNSRSEMNVSTLELGDSALYLCASSFNRVNTEAFFGQGTRLTVV.

With respect to this clone: Without the conserved terminal phenylalanine or tryptophan, this CDR3 likely stems from a read error. The chain is built from TRBV2 and TRBJ1-2; TRBD1 aligns across 7 bases. Germline V lookup: CDR1 SNHLY, CDR2 FYNNEI. Losses at the gene ends were 10 bases for V and 4 bases for J; bases not matched to a gene: 6. The CDR3 totals 12 residues. CDR3 region: CANNRDSYGYTL. In nucleotides, the CDR3 is TGTGCCAACAACCGGGACAGCTATGGCTACACCCTC.

V is TRBV19 and J is TRBJ2-7; D is possibly TRBD2 (5 bases). Trimming took off 6 bases at V and 0 bases at J, with 18 bases between the two ends. The length of the CDR3 is 16 residues. In germline, CDR1 is LNHDA, CDR2 SQIVND (reference sequence). The CDR3 nucleotides are TGTGCCAGTAGAGACCGAGGGCAGTCTAGCTCCTACGAGCAGTACTTC. This translates into CASRDRGQSSSYEQYF.

V is TRBV30 and J is TRBJ1-4, with D unresolved. Looked up from germline, CDR1 is GTSNPN and CDR2 is SVGIG (reference sequence). V was pared by 0 bases and J by 7 bases, with 12 bases between. The CDR3 length is 14 residues. CDR3 sequence (DNA): TGTGCCTGGAGTGTACGGGGTTCAGGTGAAAAACTGTTTTTT. It translates to CAWSVRGSGEKLFF.

The chain uses TRBV7-2 and TRBJ1-2, with a tentative D call TRBD1 (5 bases). This CDR3 has 15 residues. CDR1 is SGHTA, CDR2 FQGNSA, per germline. With 5 bases removed from V and 9 bases from J, the gap between germline ends came to 22 bases. CDR3 nucleotides: TGTGCCAGCAGCCCCCTGGAGGGGCTTCCCCCGAGCTACACCTTC. This gives the protein CASSPLEGLPPSYTF. Using reference TRBV7-2 and TRBJ1-2 for the parts outside the CDR3, the full variable domain is GAGVSQSPSNKVTEKGKDVELRCDPISGHTALYWYRQSLGQGLEFLIYFQGNSAPDKSGLPSDRFSAERTGGSVSTLTIQRTQQEDSAVYLCASSPLEGLPPSYTFGSGTRLTVV.

V is TRBV29-1 and J is TRBJ2-3, with TRBD2 identical over 14 bases. V lost 7 bases to trimming and J lost 4 bases; unmatched junction nucleotides: 7. Germline assignment: CDR1 SQVTM and CDR2 ANQGSEA. This CDR3 is 15 amino acids long. In DNA, the CDR3 is TGCAGCGGTCGGGGGACTAGCGGGGGTGCAGATACGCAGTATTTT. As protein: CSGRGTSGGADTQYF.

This chain joins TRBV18 and TRBJ1-2; no clear D gene. V lost 5 bases and J 0 bases, leaving 16 bases between the germline ends. The CDR3 totals 16 residues. The germline V gene encodes CDR1 KGHSH and CDR2 LQKENI. This CDR3 is CASSSNGLGANYGYTF. The CDR3 nucleotides read TGTGCCAGCTCATCGAACGGACTGGGAGCTAACTATGGCTACACCTTC.

The chain couples TRBV4-1 to TRBJ2-7; 9 bases align to TRBD1. Germline loops: CDR1 MGHRA, CDR2 YSYEKL. CDR3 length equals 17 residues. The J segment lost 1 base and the V segment lost 2 bases, leaving 9 bases of the junction unmatched. CDR3 DNA sequence: TGCGCCAGCAGCCAACGGGGTCGGACAGGGGAATCCTACGAGCAGTACTTC. Protein: CASSQRGRTGESYEQYF.

This rearrangement joins TRBV19 to TRBJ1-2; D not resolved. V shed 4 bases and J shed 5 bases, with 17 bases lying between them. CDR1 and CDR2 (germline): LNHDA, SQIVND (reference sequence). The CDR3 totals 15 residues. CDR3 sequence reads: CASSRILDGSYGYTF. The CDR3 nucleotides are TGTGCCAGTAGTAGAATTCTCGACGGGTCGTATGGCTACACCTTC.

The chain recombines TRBV6-1 with TRBJ2-7; TRBD1 matches at 9 bases. Trimming at V came to 2 bases and at J to 2 bases, leaving 7 bases not matched to a gene. CDR1 and CDR2 from the germline V gene are MNHNS and SASEGT. The CDR3 contains 16 residues. CDR3 bases: TGTGCCAGCAGTGAAAATATGGGACAGGGAGCCTACGAGCAGTACTTC. Its protein is CASSENMGQGAYEQYF.

The chain combines TRBV5-6 with TRBJ1-2; D possibly corresponds to TRBD1 (5 bases). Trimming removed 4 bases from V and 8 bases from J, with 15 bases in between. Germline V gives CDR1 SGHDT, CDR2 YYEEEE. This CDR3 spans 13 amino acids. CDR3 sequence: CASSHGGGKGYTF. CDR3 sequence (DNA): TGTGCCAGCAGCCATGGGGGAGGGAAAGGCTACACCTTC.

The V and J genes are TRBV6-5 and TRBJ2-7; D gene ambiguous. This CDR3 has 13 amino acids. Germline V gene lookup returns CDR1 MNHEY and CDR2 SVGAGI. V lost 2 bases to trimming and J lost 3 bases, with 8 bases between them. CDR3 in DNA: TGTGCCAGCAGTTACACCCGGAGCTACGAGCAGTACTTC. Encoded protein: CASSYTRSYEQYF.

J is TRBJ2-6 and V is TRBV25-1, with D uncertain. V shed 2 bases and J shed 0 bases, with 5 bases lying between them. CDR3 length: 15 residues. Germline V gene data show CDR1 as MGHDK and CDR2 as SYGVNS. The CDR3, as DNA: TGTGCCAGCAGTGAAGTCGGCTCTGGGGCCAACGTCCTGACTTTC. This encodes CASSEVGSGANVLTF.

The CDR3 protein is CASSLIAESYEQYF. DNA of the CDR3: TGTGCCAGCAGCTTAATTGCGGAGTCCTACGAGCAGTACTTC. The J gene is TRBJ2-7, the V gene TRBV11-2; D gene unclear. Trimming shortened V by 2 bases and J by 1 base, and 9 bases separated the two germline ends. The CDR3 is 14 residues long. The germline gives CDR1 SGHAT, CDR2 FQNNGV. The variable domain in full, completed from reference TRBV11-2 and TRBJ2-7, reads EAGVAQSPRYKIIEKRQSVAFWCNPISGHATLYWYQQILGQGPKLLIQFQNNGVVDDSQLPKDRFSAERLKGVDSTLKIQPAKLEDSAVYLCASSLIAESYEQYFGPGTRLTVT.

This chain connects TRBV5-6 to TRBJ1-1; 9 bases align to TRBD1. V was pared by 4 bases and J by 3 bases, with 10 bases of the junction left unmatched. CDR3 length: 16 amino acids. Germline CDR1 reads SGHDT; CDR2 reads YYEEEE. The CDR3, as DNA: TGTGCCAGCAGCCTGACCCGGGACAGGGTGTACACTGAAGCTTTCTTT. Amino acids: CASSLTRDRVYTEAFF.